Listed here is a single T cell receptor beta chain. It has no known antigen specificity. Base qualities are not at hand, and no much larger clone is one base apart. These data come from a study of blood T cell repertoires in COVID-19 (TCRdb year 2020). For context, the study as a whole: Samples from collaborators originated in the United States, Italy and Spain and spanned both the acute and convalescent phases of COVID-19. The repertoires were made available in a free public database intended to serve as a resource for research on the immune response to SARS-CoV-2. A de-identified subject ID, COVID-19 status, age in years and sex were almost always included in the sample metadata. Deeply sampled blood TCRbeta repertoires from subjects exposed to, actively infected with, or recovered from COVID-19 were included in the dataset. The samples were drawn from the first 160 participants of the ongoing ImmuneRACE study and from 1,254 subjects provided by 6 global collaborators. Where available, HLA class I and class II types were taken from metadata supplied by the sample provider and were not determined by assay-based typing. The prospective study material was composed of cDNA or gDNA derived from T cells, B-cell-depleted T cells, or PBMCs.

There are 14 amino acids in the CDR3, from cysteine to phenylalanine inclusive. CDR3 DNA is the only sequence kept; it has 42 bases, read in frame from the first base. The germline V and J ends show losses of 6 bases and 7 bases respectively, and no gene match explains 5 bases of the junction. CDR1 and CDR2, per the germline V gene, are SNHLY and FYNNEI. What the authors observed across the whole study: How much clinical and demographic metadata was included differed by source and by participant, and the metadata was provided uncurated.

The collaborating institutions used their own protocols to collect whole blood in K2EDTA tubes. For TCRbeta analysis, collaborators shipped samples in one of three forms: frozen whole blood, isolated PBMCs, or DNA extracted from either of those sample types. TCRbeta CDR3 regions were amplified from genomic DNA using the immunoSEQ Assay, a bias-controlled multiplex PCR. In the paper's pipeline: The number of nucleated cells in each sample was estimated from the amplification of reference gene primers within the assay. Sequence reads were collapsed and filtered to measure the absolute abundance of every unique TCRbeta CDR3 rearrangement. For each sample, productive Simpson clonality was calculated by taking the square root of Simpson's diversity index across productive rearrangements. TCRdb took this table from immuneACCESS and kept in-frame rearrangements with V and J called. Such tables lack part of the clones; where checked against another copy, unresolved V genes explain under half of the gap, and the rest is unexplained. V and J calls plus clone size are reproduced from that table; the DNA served to infer D and trimming. The sample records 150,000 to 200,000 clones, roughly nine tenths of which are singletons. The ten top clones hold around 17% of the sample.

This chain joins TRBV2 to TRBJ1-5, and 11 bases in between align with TRBD1. This clonotype was obtained from a man aged 55-75 years with active or convalescent COVID-19. The sample was peripheral blood. The CDR3 loop reads CASRWTGGGQPQHF. In nucleotides, the sequence is TGTGCCAGCAGGTGGACAGGGGGCGGCCAGCCCCAGCATTTT.